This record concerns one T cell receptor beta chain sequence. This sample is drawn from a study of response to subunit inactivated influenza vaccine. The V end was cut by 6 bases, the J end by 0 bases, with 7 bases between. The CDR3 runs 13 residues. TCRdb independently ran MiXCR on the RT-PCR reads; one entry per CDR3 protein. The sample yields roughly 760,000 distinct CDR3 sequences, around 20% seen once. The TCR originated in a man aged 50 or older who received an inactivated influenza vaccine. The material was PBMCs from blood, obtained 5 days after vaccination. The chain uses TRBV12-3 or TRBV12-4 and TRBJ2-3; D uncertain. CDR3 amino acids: CASSALSTDTQYF. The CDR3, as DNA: TGTGCCAGCAGCGCTCTTAGCACAGATACGCAGTATTTT.